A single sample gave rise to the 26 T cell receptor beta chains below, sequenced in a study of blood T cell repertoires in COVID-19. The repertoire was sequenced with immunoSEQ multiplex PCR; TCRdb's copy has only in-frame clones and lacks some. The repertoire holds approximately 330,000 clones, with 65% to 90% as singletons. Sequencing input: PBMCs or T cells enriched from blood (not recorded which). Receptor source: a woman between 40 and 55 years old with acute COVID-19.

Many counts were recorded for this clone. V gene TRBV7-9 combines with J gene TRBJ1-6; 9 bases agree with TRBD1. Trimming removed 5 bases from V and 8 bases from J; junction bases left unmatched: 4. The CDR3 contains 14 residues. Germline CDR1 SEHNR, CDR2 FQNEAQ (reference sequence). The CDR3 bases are TGTGCCAGCAGCGCGGGACAGGGAGATTCACCCCTCCACTTT. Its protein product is CASSAGQGDSPLHF.

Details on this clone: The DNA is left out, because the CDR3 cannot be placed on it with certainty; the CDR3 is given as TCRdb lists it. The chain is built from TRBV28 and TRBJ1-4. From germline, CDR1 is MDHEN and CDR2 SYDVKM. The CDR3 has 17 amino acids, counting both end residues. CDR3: CASSFLAGGATNEKLFF.

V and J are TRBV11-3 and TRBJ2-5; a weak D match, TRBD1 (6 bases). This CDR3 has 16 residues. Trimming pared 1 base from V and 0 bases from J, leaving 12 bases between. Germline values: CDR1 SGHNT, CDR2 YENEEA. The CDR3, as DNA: TGTGCCAGCAGCTTAGGGGGGCGAGACCACCAAGAGACCCAGTACTTC. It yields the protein CASSLGGRDHQETQYF.

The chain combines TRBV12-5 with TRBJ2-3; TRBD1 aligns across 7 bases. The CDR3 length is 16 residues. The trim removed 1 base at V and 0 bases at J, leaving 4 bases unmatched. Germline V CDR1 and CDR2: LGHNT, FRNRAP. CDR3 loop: CASGLGTGVSTDTQYF. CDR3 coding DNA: TGTGCTAGTGGTTTGGGTACAGGGGTTAGCACAGATACGCAGTATTTT.

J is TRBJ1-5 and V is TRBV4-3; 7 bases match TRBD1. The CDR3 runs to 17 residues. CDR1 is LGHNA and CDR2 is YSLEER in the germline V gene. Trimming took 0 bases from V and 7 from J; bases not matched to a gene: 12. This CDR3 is CASSQDAAGRGDQPQHF. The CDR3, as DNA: TGCGCCAGCAGCCAAGACGCGGCGGGCAGGGGGGACCAGCCCCAGCATTTT.

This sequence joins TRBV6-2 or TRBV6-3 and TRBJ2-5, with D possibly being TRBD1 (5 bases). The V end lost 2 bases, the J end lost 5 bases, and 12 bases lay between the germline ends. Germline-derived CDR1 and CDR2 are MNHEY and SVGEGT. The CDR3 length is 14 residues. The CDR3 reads CASSYRLPGETQYF. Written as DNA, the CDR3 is TGTGCCAGCAGTTACAGACTCCCAGGGGAGACCCAGTACTTC.

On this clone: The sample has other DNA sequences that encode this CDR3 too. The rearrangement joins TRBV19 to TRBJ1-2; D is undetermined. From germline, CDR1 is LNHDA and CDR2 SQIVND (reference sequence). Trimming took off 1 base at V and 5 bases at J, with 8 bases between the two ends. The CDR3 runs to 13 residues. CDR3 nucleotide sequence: TGTGCCAGTAGTATAGCGGGAGGGTATGGCTACACCTTC. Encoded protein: CASSIAGGYGYTF. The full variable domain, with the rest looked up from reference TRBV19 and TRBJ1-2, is DGGITQSPKYLFRKEGQNVTLSCEQNLNHDAMYWYRQDPGQGLRLIYYSQIVNDFQKGDIAEGYSVSREKKESFPLTVTSAQKNPTAFYLCASSIAGGYGYTFGSGTRLTVV.

The CDR3 DNA reads as TGTGCCAGTAGTAAGGCCCCAGGGTACGAGCAGTACTTC. Its protein is CASSKAPGYEQYF. The chain uses TRBV19 and TRBJ2-7; TRBD1 is a possible D gene (5 bases). The CDR3 is 13 residues long. Germline CDR1 is LNHDA and CDR2 is SQIVND (reference sequence). V lost 4 bases and J 4 bases, leaving 11 bases between the germline ends.

CDR3 in amino acids: CASNIRTRYNEQFF. The CDR3 nucleotides are TGTGCCAGCAACATTCGGACTAGATACAATGAGCAGTTCTTC. The chain uses TRBV28 and TRBJ2-1; 7 nucleotides align to TRBD2. The CDR3 runs 14 residues. CDR1 and CDR2 (germline): MDHEN, SYDVKM. The V and J ends lost 7 bases and 4 bases, in that order; junction bases with no gene match: 7.

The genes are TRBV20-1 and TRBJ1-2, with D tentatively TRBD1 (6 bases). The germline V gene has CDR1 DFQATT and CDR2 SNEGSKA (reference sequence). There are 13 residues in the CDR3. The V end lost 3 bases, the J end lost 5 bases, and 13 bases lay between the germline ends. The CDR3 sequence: CSASIGGGYGYTF. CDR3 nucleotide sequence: TGCAGTGCTAGTATTGGGGGCGGGTATGGCTACACCTTC.

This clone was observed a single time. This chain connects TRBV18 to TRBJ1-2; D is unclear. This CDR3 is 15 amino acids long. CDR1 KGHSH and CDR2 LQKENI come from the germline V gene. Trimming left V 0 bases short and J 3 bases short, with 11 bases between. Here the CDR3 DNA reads TGTGCCAGCTCACCACCGTTGGGAGATTACTATGGCTACACCTTC. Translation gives CASSPPLGDYYGYTF.

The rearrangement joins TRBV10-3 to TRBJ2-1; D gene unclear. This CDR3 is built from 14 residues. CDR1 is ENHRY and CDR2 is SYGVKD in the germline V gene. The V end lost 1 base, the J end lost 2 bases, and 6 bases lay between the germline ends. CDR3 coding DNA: TGTGCCATCAGTGAGTTAGAAACCTACAATGAGCAGTTCTTC. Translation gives CAISELETYNEQFF.

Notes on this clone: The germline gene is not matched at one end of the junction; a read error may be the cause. The chain's CDR3 is CASTTNGRGIQGTQYF. The CDR3 coding sequence is TGTGCCAGCACCACTAACGGAAGGGGGATCCAAGGGACCCAGTACTTC. The chain links TRBV28 to TRBJ2-5, with a tentative D call TRBD1 (6 bases). This CDR3 contains 16 residues. Looked up from germline, CDR1 is MDHEN and CDR2 is SYDVKM.

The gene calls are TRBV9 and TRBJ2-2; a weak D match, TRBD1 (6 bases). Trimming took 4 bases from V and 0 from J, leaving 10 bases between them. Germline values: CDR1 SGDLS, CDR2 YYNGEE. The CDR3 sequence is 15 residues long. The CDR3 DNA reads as TGTGCCAGCAGCCTACGGACAGCGAACACCGGGGAGCTGTTTTTT. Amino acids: CASSLRTANTGELFF.

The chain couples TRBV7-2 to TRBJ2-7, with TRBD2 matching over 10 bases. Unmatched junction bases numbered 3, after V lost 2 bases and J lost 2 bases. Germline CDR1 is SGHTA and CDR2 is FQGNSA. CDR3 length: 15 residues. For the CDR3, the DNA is TGTGCCAGCAGCTTACTAGCGGGGGAACCCTACGAGCAGTACTTC. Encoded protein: CASSLLAGEPYEQYF.

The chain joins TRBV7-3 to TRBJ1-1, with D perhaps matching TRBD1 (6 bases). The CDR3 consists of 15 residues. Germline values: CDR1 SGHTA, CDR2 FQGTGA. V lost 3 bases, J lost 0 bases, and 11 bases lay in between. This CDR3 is CASSLQGPMNTEAFF. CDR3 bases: TGTGCCAGCAGCTTGCAGGGGCCCATGAACACTGAAGCTTTCTTT.

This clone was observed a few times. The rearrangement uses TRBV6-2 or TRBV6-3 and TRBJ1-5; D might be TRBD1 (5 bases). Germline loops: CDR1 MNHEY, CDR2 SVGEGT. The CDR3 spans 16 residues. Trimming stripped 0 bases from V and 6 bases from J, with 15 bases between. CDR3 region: CASSYSTSGGSQPQHF. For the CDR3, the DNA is TGTGCCAGCAGTTACTCGACATCGGGGGGGTCTCAGCCCCAGCATTTT.

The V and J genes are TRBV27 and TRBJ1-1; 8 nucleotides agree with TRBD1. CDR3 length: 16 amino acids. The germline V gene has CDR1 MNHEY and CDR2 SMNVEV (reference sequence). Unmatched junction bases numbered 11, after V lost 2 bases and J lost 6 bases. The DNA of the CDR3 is TGTGCCAGCAGTTTAAAAGCAGGGGGCACCCGGTCTGAAGCTTTCTTT. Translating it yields CASSLKAGGTRSEAFF.

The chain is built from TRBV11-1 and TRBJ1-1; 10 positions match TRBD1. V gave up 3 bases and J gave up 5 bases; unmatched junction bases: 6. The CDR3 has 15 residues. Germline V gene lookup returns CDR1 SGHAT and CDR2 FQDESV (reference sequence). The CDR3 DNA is TGTGCCAGCAGCTTCTGGACAGGGGGTGATACTGAAGCTTTCTTT. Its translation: CASSFWTGGDTEAFF.

CDR3 sequence (DNA): TGTGCCAGCAGCTTGGTTAAGGGGATCTCTGGAAACACCATATATTTT. Translating it yields CASSLVKGISGNTIYF. V and J are TRBV5-6 and TRBJ1-3; possibly TRBD1 for D (5 bases). The germline CDR1 and CDR2 sequences are SGHDT and YYEEEE. The CDR3 covers 16 residues. The V gene lost 0 bases and the J gene lost 0 bases, with 10 bases spanning the gap.

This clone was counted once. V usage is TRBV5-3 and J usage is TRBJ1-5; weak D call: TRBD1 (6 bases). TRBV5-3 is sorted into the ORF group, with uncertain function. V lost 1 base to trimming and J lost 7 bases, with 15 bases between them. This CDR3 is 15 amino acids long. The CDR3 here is CARSLWNREDQPQHF. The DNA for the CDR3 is TGTGCCAGAAGCTTGTGGAACAGGGAAGACCAGCCCCAGCATTTT.

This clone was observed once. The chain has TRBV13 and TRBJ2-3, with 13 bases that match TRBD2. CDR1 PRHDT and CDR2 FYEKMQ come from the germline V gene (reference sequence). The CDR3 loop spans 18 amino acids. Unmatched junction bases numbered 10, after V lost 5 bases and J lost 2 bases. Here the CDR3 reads CASSPDWTSGGYTDTQYF. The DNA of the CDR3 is TGTGCCAGCAGCCCCGATTGGACTAGCGGGGGATACACAGATACGCAGTATTTT.

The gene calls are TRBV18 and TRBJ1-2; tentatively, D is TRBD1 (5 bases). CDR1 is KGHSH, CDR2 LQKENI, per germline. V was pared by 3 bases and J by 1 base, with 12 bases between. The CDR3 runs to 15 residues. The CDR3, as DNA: TGTGCCAGCTCACCCCAGGGAGGCGGTAACTATGGCTACACCTTC. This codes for CASSPQGGGNYGYTF.

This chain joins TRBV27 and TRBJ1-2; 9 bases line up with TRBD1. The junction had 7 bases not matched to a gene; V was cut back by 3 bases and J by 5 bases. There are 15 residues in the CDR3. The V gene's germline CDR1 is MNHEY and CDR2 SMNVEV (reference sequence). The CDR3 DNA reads TGTGCCAGCAGTTTTAAAGGGGGGACAGGGTATGGCTACACCTTC. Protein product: CASSFKGGTGYGYTF.

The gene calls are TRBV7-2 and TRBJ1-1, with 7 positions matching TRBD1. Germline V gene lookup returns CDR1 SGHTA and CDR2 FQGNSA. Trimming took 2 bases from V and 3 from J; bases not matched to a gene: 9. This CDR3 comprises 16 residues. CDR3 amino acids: CASSLSLKGAYTEAFF. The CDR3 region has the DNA TGTGCCAGCAGCTTATCTCTGAAGGGGGCGTACACTGAAGCTTTCTTT.

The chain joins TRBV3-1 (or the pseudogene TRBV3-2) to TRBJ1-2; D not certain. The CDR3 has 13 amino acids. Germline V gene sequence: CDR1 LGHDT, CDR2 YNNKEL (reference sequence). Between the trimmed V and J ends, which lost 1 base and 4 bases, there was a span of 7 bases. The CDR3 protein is CASSQGGTYGYTF. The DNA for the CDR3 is TGTGCCAGCAGCCAAGGAGGCACCTATGGCTACACCTTC.